This T cell receptor (beta chain) was sequenced in a study of blood T cells in healthy people across ages. Study observations and caveats: Older age coincided with a roughly linear decline in TCR beta diversity per million T cells.

No fewer than 5 micrograms of total RNA were isolated from every sample. Using a J-beta primer mix together with a sample-barcoded 5' primer, a second PCR was run for about 7 to 12 cycles. A 12-random-nucleotide template-switch adaptor tagged each cDNA molecule. Every sample produced at least 3 million CDR3-containing paired-end reads. TCRdb processed the 5' RACE reads anew with MiXCR; each CDR3 protein has one entry. The repertoire holds around 1.5 million distinct CDR3 sequences, with 42% as singletons. Worth noting for this clonotype: Its target is unknown. The germline gene is not matched at one end of the junction; a read error may be the cause.

The CDR3 sequence is 16 residues long. Germline values: CDR1 KGHSH, CDR2 LQKENI. The V gene is TRBV18, the J gene TRBJ2-1; D unclear. The sequencing input was blood. The TCR originated in a woman under 30 in good health. In DNA, the CDR3 is TGTGCCAGCTCCCTGACGACTTTGCATGGCTACAGTGAGCAGTTCTTC. This sequence encodes CASSLTTLHGYSEQFF.